One sample yielded the 26 T cell receptor beta chains listed below, sequenced in a study of blood T cell repertoires in COVID-19. Sequencing used immunoSEQ multiplex PCR; TCRdb keeps in-frame clones, though not all of them. The sample contains approximately 70,000 clones, approximately 75% of which appear only once. Sequencing was carried out using peripheral blood. These receptors were taken from a woman aged 60 to 75 with acute or convalescent COVID-19.

This clone was seen only a few times. V is TRBV12-3 or TRBV12-4 and J is TRBJ2-7, with a possible D match to TRBD2 (5 bases). The CDR3 length is 13 residues. V lost 3 bases and J 7 bases, leaving 13 bases between the germline ends. CDR3 sequence reads: CASSFGPRGEQYF. CDR3 sequence (DNA): TGTGCCAGCAGTTTTGGACCCCGAGGGGAGCAGTACTTC.

This clone is a singleton in its sample. The rearrangement joins TRBV28 to TRBJ2-7, with D tentatively TRBD1 (7 bases). CDR1 is MDHEN and CDR2 is SYDVKM in the germline V gene. This CDR3 has 14 amino acids. Trimming pared 11 bases from V and 4 bases from J, leaving 21 bases between. In DNA form, the CDR3 reads TGTGCCGGGTCCTATGGAGGGGGCGGTTACGAGCAGTACTTC. Translation: CAGSYGGGGYEQYF.

The V gene is TRBV28, the J gene TRBJ1-1; 7 bases fit TRBD1. CDR1 and CDR2 from the germline V gene are MDHEN and SYDVKM. V lost 5 bases to trimming and J lost 3 bases; unmatched junction nucleotides: 0. This CDR3 contains 12 residues. The CDR3 DNA reads as TGTGCCAGCAGTACAGGGGACACTGAAGCTTTCTTT. The encoded protein is CASSTGDTEAFF. The whole variable domain, remainder taken from reference TRBV28 and TRBJ1-1, is DVKVTQSSRYLVKRTGEKVFLECVQDMDHENMFWYRQDPGLGLRLIYFSYDVKMKEKGDIPEGYSVSREKKERFSLILESASTNQTSMYLCASSTGDTEAFFGQGTRLTVV.

The V and J genes are TRBV13 and TRBJ2-6, with a weak D call TRBD1 (6 bases). The V end lost 3 bases, the J end lost 2 bases, and 17 bases lay between the germline ends. The germline V gene encodes CDR1 PRHDT and CDR2 FYEKMQ (reference sequence). The CDR3 covers 18 residues. The CDR3 DNA reads TGTGCCAGCAGCTTCACCACAGGGAACCGTCCTGGGGCCAACGTCCTGACTTTC. It is translated as CASSFTTGNRPGANVLTF.

The rearrangement joins TRBV5-6 to TRBJ1-3; D unresolved. This CDR3 comprises 15 residues. Germline V gene sequence: CDR1 SGHDT, CDR2 YYEEEE. Trimming stripped 2 bases from V and 4 bases from J, with 13 bases between. DNA of the CDR3: TGTGCCAGCAGCTTTGCTGGCGCCGGGGGAAACACCATATATTTT. Translated, it gives CASSFAGAGGNTIYF.

The chain has TRBV28 and TRBJ1-6; 8 nucleotides line up with TRBD1. The CDR3 has 16 amino acids. The germline V gene has CDR1 MDHEN and CDR2 SYDVKM. The trim removed 6 bases at V and 10 bases at J, leaving 14 bases unmatched. CDR3 in amino acids: CASRRGVTGAGSPLHF. The DNA for the CDR3 is TGTGCCAGCAGAAGGGGGGTGACAGGGGCAGGGTCACCCCTCCACTTT.

The chain combines TRBV7-9 with TRBJ2-1; 9 nucleotides align to TRBD1. Germline CDR1 and CDR2: SEHNR and FQNEAQ (reference sequence). The CDR3 sequence is 18 residues long. The V and J ends lost 1 base and 7 bases, in that order; junction bases with no gene match: 14. In DNA form, the CDR3 reads TGTGCCAGCAGCTTAGGAGGTTTGGGGACAGGGAGGCGAAATGAGCAGTTCTTC. Its translation: CASSLGGLGTGRRNEQFF.

This clone was counted once. The rearrangement uses TRBV24-1 and TRBJ2-5, with a tentative D call TRBD2 (5 bases). The germline V and J ends were trimmed by 6 bases and 4 bases, with 17 bases remaining between them. Germline lookup yields CDR1 KGHDR and CDR2 SFDVKD. There are 15 residues in the CDR3. The CDR3 DNA is TGTGCCACCAGTAGTCCCGAGTCGGGGAGAGAGACCCAGTACTTC. It specifies CATSSPESGRETQYF.

In its sample, this clone was seen a few times. The chain is built from TRBV27 and TRBJ1-4, with D possibly being TRBD1 (6 bases). This CDR3 comprises 16 residues. The ends were cut back, 4 bases at V and 5 bases at J, with 17 bases in the middle. CDR1 and CDR2 (germline): MNHEY, SMNVEV (reference sequence). Written as DNA, the CDR3 is TGTGCCAGCAGTTCACTCCTAGACAGGAAGAATGAAAAACTGTTTTTT. It codes for CASSSLLDRKNEKLFF.

The V and J genes are TRBV19 and TRBJ1-2, with TRBD1 matching over 7 bases. V lost 5 bases, J lost 9 bases, and 15 bases stayed unmatched. Germline-derived CDR1 and CDR2 are LNHDA and SQIVND (reference sequence). The CDR3 loop spans 15 amino acids. The CDR3 nucleotides are TGTGCCAGTAGTCCGAATGTCGACAGGGTATGGAGCTACACCTTC. Translating it yields CASSPNVDRVWSYTF.

The chain couples TRBV28 to TRBJ2-3; 12 positions agree with TRBD2. The trim removed 5 bases at V and 3 bases at J, leaving 6 bases unmatched. This CDR3 region has 16 residues. Germline V CDR1 and CDR2: MDHEN, SYDVKM. The CDR3 DNA reads TGTGCCAGCAGTCGCCCTAGCGGGGGGGCGACAGATACGCAGTATTTT. As protein: CASSRPSGGATDTQYF.

This chain joins TRBV16 and TRBJ1-2; perhaps TRBD1 as D (5 bases). Germline V CDR1 and CDR2: KGHSY, FQNENV. V lost 1 base and J 6 bases, leaving 15 bases between the germline ends. This CDR3 contains 15 residues. The CDR3 DNA reads as TGTGCCAGCAGCCAATTGGGAGGGGTACAGGATGGCTACACCTTC. Encoded protein: CASSQLGGVQDGYTF.

J is TRBJ2-7 and V is TRBV10-3; 8 nucleotides line up with TRBD2. V lost 0 bases and J lost 0; bases outside the gene matches: 4. Per germline, CDR1 ENHRY and CDR2 SYGVKD. This CDR3 comprises 16 residues. In DNA, the CDR3 is TGTGCCATCAGTGAGTCGGCGGGGGGTTTCTCCTACGAGCAGTACTTC. This codes for CAISESAGGFSYEQYF.

This clone came up once. The CDR3 DNA reads TGTGCCAGCAGCTTACAGGGCCCCAACGAGCAGTACTTC. This encodes CASSLQGPNEQYF. V is TRBV7-6 and J is TRBJ2-7; perhaps TRBD1 as D (5 bases). V was shortened by 2 bases and J by 5 bases, with 10 bases between the two germline ends. The CDR3 consists of 13 residues. Germline V gives CDR1 SGHVS, CDR2 FNYEAQ.

This chain joins TRBV5-1 and TRBJ2-7; 11 bases match TRBD2. From germline, CDR1 is SGHRS and CDR2 YFSETQ. Trimming removed 7 bases from V and 4 bases from J; junction bases left unmatched: 10. The CDR3 sequence is 15 residues long. CDR3 DNA: TGCGCCAGCTACCCCGGGACTAGCGGACTTTACGAGCAGTACTTC. As protein: CASYPGTSGLYEQYF.

The rearrangement links TRBV6-1 to TRBJ2-7; D unresolved. Trimming shortened V by 3 bases and J by 3 bases, and 6 bases separated the two germline ends. The CDR3 runs to 12 residues. Germline assignment: CDR1 MNHNS and CDR2 SASEGT. The chain's CDR3 is CASSDRSYEQYF. Written as DNA, the CDR3 is TGTGCCAGCAGTGATCGGAGCTACGAGCAGTACTTC.

V and J are TRBV29-1 and TRBJ2-1; D perhaps matches TRBD2 (5 bases). CDR3 length equals 12 residues. CDR1 is SQVTM, CDR2 ANQGSEA, per germline. The V end lost 4 bases, the J end lost 1 base, and 5 bases lay between the germline ends. The CDR3 reads CSVGTSYNEQFF. As DNA, the CDR3 is TGCAGCGTTGGGACTTCCTACAATGAGCAGTTCTTC.

V usage is TRBV6-5 and J usage is TRBJ2-1; 8 bases are a match to TRBD2. After removal of 6 bases from V and 10 bases from J, the junction contained 11 bases not matched to a gene. The CDR3 runs 14 residues. The germline CDR1 and CDR2 sequences are MNHEY and SVGAGI. Here the CDR3 reads CASRLPGTRGEQFF. The CDR3 coding sequence is TGTGCCAGCAGACTTCCCGGGACTAGAGGGGAGCAGTTCTTC.

The V call is TRBV10-3, the J call TRBJ2-1; D not certain. V was shortened by 3 bases and J by 6 bases, with 6 bases between the two germline ends. Germline V lookup: CDR1 ENHRY, CDR2 SYGVKD. The CDR3 loop spans 12 amino acids. CDR3 DNA: TGTGCCATCAGTGATGGCCCCAATGAGCAGTTCTTC. Protein sequence: CAISDGPNEQFF.

The sample holds a few counts of this clone. The V call is TRBV2, the J call TRBJ1-4; D is unclear. Germline CDR1 SNHLY, CDR2 FYNNEI. This CDR3 has 13 residues. Between the trimmed V and J ends, which lost 8 bases and 8 bases, there was a span of 15 bases. Here the CDR3 DNA reads TGTGCCAGCCGAAGTGGTGGTCGGGAAAAACTGTTTTTT. As protein: CASRSGGREKLFF.

The chain is built from TRBV19 and TRBJ1-5; possible D gene TRBD1, 5 bases. From germline, CDR1 is LNHDA and CDR2 SQIVND (reference sequence). The CDR3 loop spans 14 amino acids. Between the trimmed V and J ends, which lost 3 bases and 4 bases, there was a span of 10 bases. The CDR3, as DNA: TGTGCCAGTAGTATCTTGGCAGGGAATCAGCCCCAGCATTTT. Translating it yields CASSILAGNQPQHF.

J is TRBJ2-1 and V is TRBV7-3; D is perhaps TRBD2 (5 bases). CDR1 is SGHTA, CDR2 FQGTGA, per germline. Trimming left V 5 bases short and J 8 bases short, with 10 bases between. CDR3 length: 12 residues. The CDR3 here is CASSTPGDEQFF. CDR3 nucleotides: TGTGCCAGCAGCACCCCCGGGGATGAGCAGTTCTTC.

The table lists this clone with a few counts. This chain connects TRBV9 to TRBJ2-4, with D perhaps matching TRBD1 (5 bases). CDR1 and CDR2 from the germline V gene are SGDLS and YYNGEE. V dropped 0 bases and J dropped 0 bases, with 7 bases sitting between them. This CDR3 has 15 residues. CDR3 loop: CASSVDQGAKNIQYF. In nucleotides, the CDR3 is TGTGCCAGCAGCGTAGATCAGGGAGCCAAAAACATTCAGTACTTC.

The chain joins TRBV27 to TRBJ1-1; maybe TRBD1 (5 bases). In germline, CDR1 is MNHEY, CDR2 SMNVEV (reference sequence). V lost 2 bases to trimming and J lost 0 bases, with 16 bases between them. There are 17 residues in the CDR3. The CDR3 bases are TGTGCCAGCAGTTTAACAGGCGTCCCTCGGGTGAACACTGAAGCTTTCTTT. The encoded protein is CASSLTGVPRVNTEAFF.

This clone was counted between two and nine times. The rearrangement links TRBV19 to TRBJ2-5, with a weak D call TRBD1 (6 bases). The CDR3 runs to 13 residues. The germline CDR1 and CDR2 sequences are LNHDA and SQIVND (reference sequence). V was pared by 8 bases and J by 1 base, with 11 bases between. The CDR3, as DNA: TGTGCCAGTGCCCAGGGGAGCCAAGAGACCCAGTACTTC. Translated: CASAQGSQETQYF. Drawing the rest from reference TRBV19 and TRBJ2-5, the complete variable domain is DGGITQSPKYLFRKEGQNVTLSCEQNLNHDAMYWYRQDPGQGLRLIYYSQIVNDFQKGDIAEGYSVSREKKESFPLTVTSAQKNPTAFYLCASAQGSQETQYFGPGTRLLVL.

This clone has a handful of counts. The chain joins TRBV12-3 or TRBV12-4 to TRBJ1-1; 7 bases agree with TRBD1. This CDR3 region has 13 residues. V shed 3 bases and J 4 bases; nucleotides not matched to a gene: 2. The CDR3 is CASSFTGATEAFF. CDR3 coding DNA: TGTGCCAGCAGTTTTACAGGGGCCACTGAAGCTTTCTTT.